This is a list of T cell receptor beta chains from one sample in a study of control samples from healthy donors and cancer patients. Data came from immunoSEQ multiplex PCR; TCRdb stores just in-frame clones and leaves some out. The data show tens of thousands of clones, about 88% seen once. Sequencing input: PBMCs. The receptor source for this set is a man aged 65 to 85 with lung cancer. CDR3s include the opening cysteine and the closing phenylalanine or tryptophan. A D gene is named only where the DNA matches it firmly. Clone size is given for some rows only: seen once, a few or many times, or a class if the clone is expanded.

abundance: .
v_gene: TRBV18
d_gene: .
j_gene: TRBJ2-1
CDR3nt: TGTGCCAGCTCACTTAGGCAGGACACTGAGCAGTTCTTC
CDR3aa: CASSLRQDTEQFF

abundance: .
v_gene: TRBV3-1/TRBV3-2
d_gene: .
j_gene: TRBJ1-2
CDR3nt: TGTGCCAGCAGCCCCCGACCAGGGATAGATGGCTACACCTTC
CDR3aa: CASSPRPGIDGYTF

abundance: .
v_gene: TRBV6-5
d_gene: .
j_gene: TRBJ2-7
CDR3nt: TGTGCCAGCAGTACACCCGAGGGGGTTGGCCACGAGCAGTACTTC
CDR3aa: CASSTPEGVGHEQYF

abundance: .
v_gene: TRBV30
d_gene: .
j_gene: TRBJ2-2
CDR3nt: TGTGCCTGGAGTGTAAAACACAGGGTGGCCGGGGAGCTGTTTTTT
CDR3aa: CAWSVKHRVAGELFF

abundance: .
v_gene: TRBV30
d_gene: .
j_gene: TRBJ2-1
CDR3nt: TGTGCCTGGAGTAGTTCCTACAATGAGCAGTTCTTC
CDR3aa: CAWSSSYNEQFF

abundance: .
v_gene: TRBV5-4
d_gene: .
j_gene: TRBJ1-2
CDR3nt: TGTGCCAGCAGCCCCGGGGAGGGCCCCCGCTATGGCTACACCTTC
CDR3aa: CASSPGEGPRYGYTF

abundance: .
v_gene: TRBV7-9
d_gene: TRBD2
j_gene: TRBJ2-6
CDR3nt: TGTGCCAGCAGCCTCCCGGGGGGGGTCTCTGGGGCCAACGTCCTGACTTTC
CDR3aa: CASSLPGGVSGANVLTF

abundance: .
v_gene: TRBV6-1
d_gene: .
j_gene: TRBJ1-2
CDR3nt: TGTGCCAGCAGTGAAGGGTCTGTAGTATTCTATGGCTACACCTTC
CDR3aa: CASSEGSVVFYGYTF

abundance: .
v_gene: TRBV12-5
d_gene: .
j_gene: TRBJ2-2
CDR3nt: TGTGCTAGTGCCAGGGGTTGGACCGGGGAGCTGTTTTTT
CDR3aa: CASARGWTGELFF

abundance: .
v_gene: TRBV6-2/TRBV6-3
d_gene: .
j_gene: TRBJ2-5
CDR3nt: TGTGCCAGCACCCCCCCGCCGGCGGGAAGTCCAGCCGGAGAGACCCAGTACTTC
CDR3aa: CASTPPPAGSPAGETQYF

abundance: .
v_gene: TRBV6-5
d_gene: TRBD1
j_gene: TRBJ1-2
CDR3nt: TGTGCCAGCAGTTTGACAGGGGTTGGTAACTATGGCTACACCTTC
CDR3aa: CASSLTGVGNYGYTF

abundance: .
v_gene: TRBV5-3
d_gene: .
j_gene: TRBJ2-6
CDR3nt: TGTGCCAGAAGCTTGTCGTTGACTGTCCTGACTTTC
CDR3aa: CARSLSLTVLTF

abundance: .
v_gene: TRBV4-2
d_gene: TRBD2
j_gene: TRBJ2-7
CDR3nt: TGTGCCAGCAGCCTTCGGGACTACTCCTACGAGCAGTACTTC
CDR3aa: CASSLRDYSYEQYF

abundance: .
v_gene: TRBV5-1
d_gene: .
j_gene: TRBJ2-5
CDR3nt: TGCGCCAGCAGCTTGGGGGGCAGGGGAGAGACCCAGTACTTC
CDR3aa: CASSLGGRGETQYF

abundance: once
v_gene: TRBV11-2
d_gene: .
j_gene: TRBJ2-5
CDR3nt: TGTGCCAGCAGCCACCGAAGGACAGCGCGAGAGACCCAGTACTTC
CDR3aa: CASSHRRTARETQYF

abundance: .
v_gene: TRBV15
d_gene: .
j_gene: TRBJ1-5
CDR3nt: TGTGCCACCAGCAGAGGGGGAAGCAATCAGCCCCAGCATTTT
CDR3aa: CATSRGGSNQPQHF

abundance: .
v_gene: TRBV3-1/TRBV3-2
d_gene: TRBD1
j_gene: TRBJ1-6
CDR3nt: TGTGCCAGCAGCCAAGGACAGGGGGCCGCTTCACCCCTCCACTTT
CDR3aa: CASSQGQGAASPLHF

abundance: .
v_gene: TRBV9
d_gene: .
j_gene: TRBJ2-5
CDR3nt: TGTGCCAGCAGCGCAGGAGGGACGTCAGAGACCCAGTACTTC
CDR3aa: CASSAGGTSETQYF

abundance: few
v_gene: TRBV2
d_gene: .
j_gene: TRBJ1-2
CDR3nt: TGTGCCAGCAGTGAGTCCAGGGAATATGGCTACACCTTC
CDR3aa: CASSESREYGYTF

abundance: .
v_gene: TRBV18
d_gene: .
j_gene: TRBJ2-7
CDR3nt: TGTGCCAGCTCACCGGTAAAGACCAACTACGAGCAGTACTTC
CDR3aa: CASSPVKTNYEQYF

abundance: .
v_gene: TRBV9
d_gene: .
j_gene: TRBJ1-5
CDR3nt: TGTGCCAGCAGCCCCCAGGTGCGGGAACAAGTTTGCAATCAGCCCCAGCATTTT
CDR3aa: CASSPQVREQVCNQPQHF

abundance: .
v_gene: TRBV7-6
d_gene: TRBD1
j_gene: TRBJ1-2
CDR3nt: TGTGCCAGCAGCGGGTACAGGGGATATGGCTACACCTTC
CDR3aa: CASSGYRGYGYTF

abundance: .
v_gene: TRBV6-4
d_gene: .
j_gene: TRBJ1-1
CDR3nt: TGTGCCAGCAGTGACTCTTCGAGGGGAACTGAAGCTTTCTTT
CDR3aa: CASSDSSRGTEAFF

abundance: .
v_gene: TRBV2
d_gene: .
j_gene: TRBJ1-5
CDR3nt: TGTGCCGGGGGCCGGGAGTCATCCCCTCAGCCCCAGCATTTT
CDR3aa: CAGGRESSPQPQHF

abundance: few
v_gene: TRBV6-6
d_gene: .
j_gene: TRBJ2-3
CDR3nt: .
CDR3aa: CASSSSQDSARTQYF

abundance: few
v_gene: TRBV2
d_gene: TRBD1
j_gene: TRBJ1-2
CDR3nt: TGTGCCACGAGGGGGCGATATGGCTACACCTTC
CDR3aa: CATRGRYGYTF

abundance: .
v_gene: TRBV6-1
d_gene: .
j_gene: TRBJ1-1
CDR3nt: TGTGCCAGCAGTGAAGCCGGGCCCTCGAACACTGAAGCTTTCTTT
CDR3aa: CASSEAGPSNTEAFF

abundance: .
v_gene: TRBV27
d_gene: TRBD1
j_gene: TRBJ1-5
CDR3nt: TGTGCCAGCAGTTTATTGGGGGGGGCAGGGGGCTATTATCAGCCCCAGCATTTT
CDR3aa: CASSLLGGAGGYYQPQHF

abundance: .
v_gene: TRBV21-1
d_gene: .
j_gene: TRBJ1-4
CDR3nt: TGTGCCAGCAGCAAAGGGTTACGGGGGGCCGAGTTT
CDR3aa: CASSKGLRGAEF

abundance: .
v_gene: TRBV3-1/TRBV3-2
d_gene: .
j_gene: TRBJ2-7
CDR3nt: TGTGCCAGCGCCAAAACTGGGCGTAGCTCCTACGAGCAGTACTTC
CDR3aa: CASAKTGRSSYEQYF

abundance: .
v_gene: TRBV27
d_gene: TRBD1
j_gene: TRBJ1-2
CDR3nt: TGTGCCAGCAGTTCGATAACAGGGGACTATGGCTACACCTTC
CDR3aa: CASSSITGDYGYTF

abundance: .
v_gene: TRBV7-8
d_gene: TRBD2
j_gene: TRBJ2-3
CDR3nt: TGTGCCAGCAGCTTAGCGCATTCGGGGGGAGATACGCAGTATTTT
CDR3aa: CASSLAHSGGDTQYF

abundance: .
v_gene: TRBV29-1
d_gene: TRBD1
j_gene: TRBJ1-2
CDR3nt: TGCAGCGACGGACAGGGGGTTGGCTATGGCTACACCTTC
CDR3aa: CSDGQGVGYGYTF

abundance: .
v_gene: TRBV18
d_gene: .
j_gene: TRBJ2-7
CDR3nt: TGTGCCAGCTCACCAGAAAATTACGAGCAGTACTTC
CDR3aa: CASSPENYEQYF